This note documents a single TCR beta chain sequence. This sample stems from a study of blood T cell repertoires in COVID-19. Whole-study context: From T cells, B-cell-depleted T cells, or PBMCs came the material, which was cDNA or gDNA.

CDR1 is SGHTA and CDR2 is FQGNSA in the germline V gene. This CDR3 is 13 amino acids long. V lost 6 bases to trimming and J lost 3 bases, with 9 bases between them. Clones were read by immunoSEQ multiplex PCR, and TCRdb kept only the in-frame ones, dropping some. The profile shows 150,000 or so clones, over 75% of them singletons. The chain links TRBV7-2 to TRBJ2-1; the D gene is possibly TRBD1 (6 bases). The TCR sequence derives from a human donor in a cohort sampled during active COVID-19. Sequenced input: peripheral blood. CDR3 amino acids: CASSEQGYNEQFF. CDR3 sequence (DNA): TGTGCCAGCAGTGAACAGGGCTACAATGAGCAGTTCTTC.